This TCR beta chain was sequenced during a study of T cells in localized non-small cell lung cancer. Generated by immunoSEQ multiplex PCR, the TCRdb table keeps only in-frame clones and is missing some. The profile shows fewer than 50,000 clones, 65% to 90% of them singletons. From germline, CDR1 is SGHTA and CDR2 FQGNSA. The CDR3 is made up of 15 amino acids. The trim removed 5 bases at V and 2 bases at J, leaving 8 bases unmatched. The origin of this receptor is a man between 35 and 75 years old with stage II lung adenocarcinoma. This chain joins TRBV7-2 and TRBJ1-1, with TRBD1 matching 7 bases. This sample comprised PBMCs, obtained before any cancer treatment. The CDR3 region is CASSLTGDPNTEAFF. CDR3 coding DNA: TGTGCCAGCAGCCTAACAGGGGACCCCAACACTGAAGCTTTCTTT.